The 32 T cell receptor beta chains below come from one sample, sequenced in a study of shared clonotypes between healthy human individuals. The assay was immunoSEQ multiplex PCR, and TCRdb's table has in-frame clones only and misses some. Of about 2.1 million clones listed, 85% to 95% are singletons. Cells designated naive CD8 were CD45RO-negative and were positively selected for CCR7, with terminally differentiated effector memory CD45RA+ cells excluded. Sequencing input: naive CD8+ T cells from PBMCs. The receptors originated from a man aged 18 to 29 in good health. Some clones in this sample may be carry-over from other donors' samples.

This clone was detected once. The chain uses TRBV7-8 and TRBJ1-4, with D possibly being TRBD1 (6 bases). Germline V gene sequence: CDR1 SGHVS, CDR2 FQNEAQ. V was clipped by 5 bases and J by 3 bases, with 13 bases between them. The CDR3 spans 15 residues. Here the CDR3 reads CASSLRGASNEKLFF. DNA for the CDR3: TGTGCCAGCAGCCTGAGGGGGGCGTCTAATGAAAAACTGTTTTTT. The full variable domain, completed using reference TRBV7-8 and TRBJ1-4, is GAGVSQSPRYKVAKRGQDVALRCDPISGHVSLFWYQQALGQGPEFLTYFQNEAQLDKSGLPSDRFFAERPEGSVSTLKIQRTQQEDSAVYLCASSLRGASNEKLFFGSGTQLSVL.

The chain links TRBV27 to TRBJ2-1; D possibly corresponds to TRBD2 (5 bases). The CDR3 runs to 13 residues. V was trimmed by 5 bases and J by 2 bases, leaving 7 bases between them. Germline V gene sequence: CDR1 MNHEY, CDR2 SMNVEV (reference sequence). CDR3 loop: CASSHGAYNEQFF. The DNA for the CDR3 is TGTGCCAGCAGTCACGGGGCCTACAATGAGCAGTTCTTC.

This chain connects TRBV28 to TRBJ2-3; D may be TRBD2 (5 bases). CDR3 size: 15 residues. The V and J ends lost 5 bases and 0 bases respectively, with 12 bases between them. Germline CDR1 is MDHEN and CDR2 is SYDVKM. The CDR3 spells CASSLGEWSTDTQYF. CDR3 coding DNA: TGTGCCAGCAGTCTGGGAGAGTGGAGCACAGATACGCAGTATTTT.

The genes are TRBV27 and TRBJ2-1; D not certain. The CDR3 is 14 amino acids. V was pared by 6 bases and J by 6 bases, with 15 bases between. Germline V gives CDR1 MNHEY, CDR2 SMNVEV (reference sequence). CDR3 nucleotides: TGTGCCAGCAGCCCCGGCCTTCGCGGCAATGAGCAGTTCTTC. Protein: CASSPGLRGNEQFF.

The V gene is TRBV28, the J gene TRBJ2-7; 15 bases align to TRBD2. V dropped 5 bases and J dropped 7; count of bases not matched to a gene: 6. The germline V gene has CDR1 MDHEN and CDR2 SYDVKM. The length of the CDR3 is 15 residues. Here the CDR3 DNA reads TGTGCCAGCAGTCTTTGGACTAGCGGGAGGGAAGAGCAGTACTTC. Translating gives CASSLWTSGREEQYF.

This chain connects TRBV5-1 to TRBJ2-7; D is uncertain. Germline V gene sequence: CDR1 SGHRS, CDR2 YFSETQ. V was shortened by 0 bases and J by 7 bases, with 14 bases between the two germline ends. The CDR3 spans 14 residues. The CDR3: CASSLGQPGEEQYF. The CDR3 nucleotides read TGCGCCAGCAGCTTGGGCCAGCCAGGAGAAGAGCAGTACTTC.

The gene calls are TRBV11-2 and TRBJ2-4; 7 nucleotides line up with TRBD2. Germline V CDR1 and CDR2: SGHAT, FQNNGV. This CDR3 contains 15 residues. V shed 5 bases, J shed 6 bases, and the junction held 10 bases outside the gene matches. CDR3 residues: CASSETAGYGNIQYF. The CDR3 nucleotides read TGTGCCAGCAGCGAAACAGCGGGATATGGAAACATTCAGTACTTC.

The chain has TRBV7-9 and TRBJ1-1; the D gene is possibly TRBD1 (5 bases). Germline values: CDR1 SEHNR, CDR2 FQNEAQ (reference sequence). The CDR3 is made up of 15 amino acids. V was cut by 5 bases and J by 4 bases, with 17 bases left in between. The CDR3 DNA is TGTGCCAGCAGCCAAGGACACCCAATGATCACTGAAGCTTTCTTT. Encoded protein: CASSQGHPMITEAFF. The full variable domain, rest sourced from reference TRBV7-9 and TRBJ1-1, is DTGVSQNPRHKITKRGQNVTFRCDPISEHNRLYWYRQTLGQGPEFLTYFQNEAQLEKSRLLSDRFSAERPKGSFSTLEIQRTEQGDSAMYLCASSQGHPMITEAFFGQGTRLTVV.

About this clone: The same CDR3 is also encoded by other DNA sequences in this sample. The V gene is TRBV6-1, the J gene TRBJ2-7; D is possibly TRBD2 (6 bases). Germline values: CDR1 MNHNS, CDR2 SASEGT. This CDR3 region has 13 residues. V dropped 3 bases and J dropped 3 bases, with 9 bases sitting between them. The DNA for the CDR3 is TGTGCCAGCAGTGACGCGGGATTCTACGAGCAGTACTTC. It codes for CASSDAGFYEQYF.

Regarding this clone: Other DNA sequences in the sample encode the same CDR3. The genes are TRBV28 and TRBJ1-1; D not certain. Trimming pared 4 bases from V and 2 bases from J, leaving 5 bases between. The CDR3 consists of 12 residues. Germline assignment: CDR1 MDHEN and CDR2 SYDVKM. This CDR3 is CASSYLNTEAFF. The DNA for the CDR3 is TGTGCCAGCAGTTACCTAAACACTGAAGCTTTCTTT.

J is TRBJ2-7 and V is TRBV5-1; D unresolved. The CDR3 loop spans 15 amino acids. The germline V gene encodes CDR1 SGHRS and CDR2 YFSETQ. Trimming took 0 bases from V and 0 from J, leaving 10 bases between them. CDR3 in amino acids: CASSLAGGFSYEQYF. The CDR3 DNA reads TGCGCCAGCAGCTTGGCCGGTGGCTTCTCCTACGAGCAGTACTTC.

The CDR3 region is CASSAPVKGSSYEQYF. CDR3 coding DNA: TGTGCCAGCAGTGCCCCCGTTAAGGGGTCTTCCTACGAGCAGTACTTC. The rearrangement uses TRBV6-1 and TRBJ2-7; tentative D call: TRBD1 (5 bases). V lost 4 bases, J lost 1 base, and 17 bases lay in between. The germline V gene encodes CDR1 MNHNS and CDR2 SASEGT. The CDR3 runs to 16 residues.

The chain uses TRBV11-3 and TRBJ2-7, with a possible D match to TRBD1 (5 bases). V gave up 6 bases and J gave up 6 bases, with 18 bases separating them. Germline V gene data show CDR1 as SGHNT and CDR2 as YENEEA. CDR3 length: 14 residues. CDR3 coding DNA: TGTGCCAGCAGACGGACACCCTTCCTGGCCGAGCAGTACTTC. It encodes CASRRTPFLAEQYF.

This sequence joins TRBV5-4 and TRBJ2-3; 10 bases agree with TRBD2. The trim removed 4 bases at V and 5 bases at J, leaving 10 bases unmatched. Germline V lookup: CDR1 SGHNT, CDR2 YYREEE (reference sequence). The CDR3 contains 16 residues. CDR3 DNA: TGTGCCAGCAGCCACAAGAGGGAGCGGGAGGGAGATACGCAGTATTTT. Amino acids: CASSHKREREGDTQYF.

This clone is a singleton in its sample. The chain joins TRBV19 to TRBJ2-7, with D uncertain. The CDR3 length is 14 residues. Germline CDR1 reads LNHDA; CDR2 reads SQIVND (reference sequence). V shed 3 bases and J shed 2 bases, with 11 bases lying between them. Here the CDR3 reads CASSMYGSPYEQYF. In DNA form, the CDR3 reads TGTGCCAGTAGTATGTATGGGTCCCCCTACGAGCAGTACTTC.

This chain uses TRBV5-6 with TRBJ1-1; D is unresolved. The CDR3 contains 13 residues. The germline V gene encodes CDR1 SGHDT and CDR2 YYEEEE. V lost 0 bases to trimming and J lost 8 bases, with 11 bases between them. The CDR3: CASSLVGSPEAFF. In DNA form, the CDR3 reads TGTGCCAGCAGCTTGGTGGGGTCCCCCGAAGCTTTCTTT.

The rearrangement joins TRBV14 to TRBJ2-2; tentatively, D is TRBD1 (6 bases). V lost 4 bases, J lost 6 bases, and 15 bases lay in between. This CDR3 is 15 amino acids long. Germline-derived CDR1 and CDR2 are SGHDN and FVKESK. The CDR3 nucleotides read TGTGCCAGCAGCCGATTACAGGGTATCGCCGGGGAGCTGTTTTTT. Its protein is CASSRLQGIAGELFF.

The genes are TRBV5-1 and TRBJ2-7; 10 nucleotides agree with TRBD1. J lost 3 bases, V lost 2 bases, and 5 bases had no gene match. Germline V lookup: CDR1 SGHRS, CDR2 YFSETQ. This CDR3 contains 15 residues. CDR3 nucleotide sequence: TGCGCCAGCAGCTTCGGGACAGGGGAGTTCTACGAGCAGTACTTC. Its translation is CASSFGTGEFYEQYF.

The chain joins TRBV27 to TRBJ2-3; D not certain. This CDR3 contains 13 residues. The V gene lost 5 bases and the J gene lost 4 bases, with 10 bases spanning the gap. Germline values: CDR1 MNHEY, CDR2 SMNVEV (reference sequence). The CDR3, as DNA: TGTGCCAGCAGTCCCCGTGGGTCAGATACGCAGTATTTT. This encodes CASSPRGSDTQYF.

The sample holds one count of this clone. CDR3: CASSVFPGNEQYF. In DNA form, the CDR3 reads TGTGCCAGTAGTGTCTTCCCCGGCAACGAGCAGTACTTC. The gene calls are TRBV19 and TRBJ2-7; D not resolved. Germline V gene lookup returns CDR1 LNHDA and CDR2 SQIVND (reference sequence). V shed 5 bases and J shed 5 bases, with 13 bases lying between them. This CDR3 has 13 amino acids. The full variable domain, in which reference TRBV19 and TRBJ2-7 provide the parts outside the CDR3, is DGGITQSPKYLFRKEGQNVTLSCEQNLNHDAMYWYRQDPGQGLRLIYYSQIVNDFQKGDIAEGYSVSREKKESFPLTVTSAQKNPTAFYLCASSVFPGNEQYFGPGTRLTVT.

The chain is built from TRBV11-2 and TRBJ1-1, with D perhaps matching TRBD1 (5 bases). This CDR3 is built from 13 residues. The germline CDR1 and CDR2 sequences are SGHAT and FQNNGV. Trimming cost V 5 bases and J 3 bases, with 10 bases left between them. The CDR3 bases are TGTGCCAGCAGCCAGGGACTTCACACTGAAGCTTTCTTT. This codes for CASSQGLHTEAFF. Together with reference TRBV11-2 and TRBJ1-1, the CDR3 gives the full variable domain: EAGVAQSPRYKIIEKRQSVAFWCNPISGHATLYWYQQILGQGPKLLIQFQNNGVVDDSQLPKDRFSAERLKGVDSTLKIQPAKLEDSAVYLCASSQGLHTEAFFGQGTRLTVV.

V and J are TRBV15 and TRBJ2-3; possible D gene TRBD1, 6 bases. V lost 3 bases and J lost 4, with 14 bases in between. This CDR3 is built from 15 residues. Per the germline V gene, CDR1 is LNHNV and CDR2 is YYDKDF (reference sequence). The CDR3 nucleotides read TGTGCCACCAGCAGGCTCCGGGACACTCCAGATACGCAGTATTTT. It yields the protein CATSRLRDTPDTQYF.

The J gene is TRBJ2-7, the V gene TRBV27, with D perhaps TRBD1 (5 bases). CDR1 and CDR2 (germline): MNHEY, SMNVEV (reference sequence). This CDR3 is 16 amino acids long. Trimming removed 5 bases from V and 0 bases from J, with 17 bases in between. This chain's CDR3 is CASSPIWGSFSYEQYF. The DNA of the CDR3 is TGTGCCAGCAGTCCCATCTGGGGCAGCTTCTCCTACGAGCAGTACTTC.

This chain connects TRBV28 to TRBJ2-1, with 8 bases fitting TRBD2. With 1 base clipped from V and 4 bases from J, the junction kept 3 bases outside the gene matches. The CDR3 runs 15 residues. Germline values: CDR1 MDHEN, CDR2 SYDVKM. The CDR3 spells CASSLFQRGYNEQFF. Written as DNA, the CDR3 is TGTGCCAGCAGTTTATTCCAGCGGGGGTACAATGAGCAGTTCTTC.

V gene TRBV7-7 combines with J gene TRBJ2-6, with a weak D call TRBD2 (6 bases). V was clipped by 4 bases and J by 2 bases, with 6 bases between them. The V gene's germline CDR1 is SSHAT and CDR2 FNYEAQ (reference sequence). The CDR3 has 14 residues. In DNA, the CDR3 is TGTGCCAGCAGCTCGGGAGCTGGGGCCAACGTCCTGACTTTC. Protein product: CASSSGAGANVLTF. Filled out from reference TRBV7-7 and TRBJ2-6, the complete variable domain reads GAGVSQSPRYKVTKRGQDVTLRCDPISSHATLYWYQQALGQGPEFLTYFNYEAQPDKSGLPSDRFSAERPEGSISTLTIQRTEQRDSAMYRCASSSGAGANVLTFGAGSRLTVL.

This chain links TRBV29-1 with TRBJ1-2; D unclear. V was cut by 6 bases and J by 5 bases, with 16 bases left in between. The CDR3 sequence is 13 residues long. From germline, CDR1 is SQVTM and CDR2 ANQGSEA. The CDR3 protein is CSVPPRPAYGYTF. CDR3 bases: TGCAGCGTACCGCCTCGGCCAGCTTATGGCTACACCTTC.

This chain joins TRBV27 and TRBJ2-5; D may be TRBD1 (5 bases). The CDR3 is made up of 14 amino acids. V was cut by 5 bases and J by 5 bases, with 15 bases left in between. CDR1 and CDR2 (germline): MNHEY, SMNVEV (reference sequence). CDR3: CASSLSDSTETQYF. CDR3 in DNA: TGTGCCAGCAGTCTCTCTGACAGCACGGAGACCCAGTACTTC.

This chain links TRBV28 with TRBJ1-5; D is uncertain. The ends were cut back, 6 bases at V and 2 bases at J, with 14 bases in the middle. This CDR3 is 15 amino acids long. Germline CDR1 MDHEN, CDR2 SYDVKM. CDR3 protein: CASSPTDRGNQPQHF. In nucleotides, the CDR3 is TGTGCCAGCAGCCCGACGGACCGAGGCAATCAGCCCCAGCATTTT.

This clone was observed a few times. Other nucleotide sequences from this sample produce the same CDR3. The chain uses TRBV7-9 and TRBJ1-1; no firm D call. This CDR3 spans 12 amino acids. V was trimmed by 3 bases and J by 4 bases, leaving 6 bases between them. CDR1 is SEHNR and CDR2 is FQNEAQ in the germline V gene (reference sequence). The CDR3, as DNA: TGTGCCAGCAGCTTGGGCAGCACTGAAGCTTTCTTT. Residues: CASSLGSTEAFF.

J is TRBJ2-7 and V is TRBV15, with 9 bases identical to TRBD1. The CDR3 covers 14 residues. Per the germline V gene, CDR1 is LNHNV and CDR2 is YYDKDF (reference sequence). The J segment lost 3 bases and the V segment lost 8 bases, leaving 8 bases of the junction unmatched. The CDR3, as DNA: TGTGCCACCTCCGCCTGGACAGGGGTCTACGAGCAGTACTTC. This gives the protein CATSAWTGVYEQYF. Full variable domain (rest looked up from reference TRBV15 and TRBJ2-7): DAMVIQNPRYQVTQFGKPVTLSCSQTLNHNVMYWYQQKSSQAPKLLFHYYDKDFNNEADTPDNFQSRRPNTSFCFLDIRSPGLGDTAMYLCATSAWTGVYEQYFGPGTRLTVT.

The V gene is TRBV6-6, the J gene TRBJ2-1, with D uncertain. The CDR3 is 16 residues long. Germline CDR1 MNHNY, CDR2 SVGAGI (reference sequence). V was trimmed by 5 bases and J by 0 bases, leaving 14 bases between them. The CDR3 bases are TGTGCCAGCAGTCCATCGTCCGAAGGCTCCTACAATGAGCAGTTCTTC. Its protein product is CASSPSSEGSYNEQFF.

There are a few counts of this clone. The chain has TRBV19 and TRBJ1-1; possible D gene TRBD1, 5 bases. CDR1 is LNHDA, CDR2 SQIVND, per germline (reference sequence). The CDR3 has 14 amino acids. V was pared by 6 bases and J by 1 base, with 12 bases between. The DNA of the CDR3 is TGTGCCAGTAGGCGCGGACACAAGAACACTGAAGCTTTCTTT. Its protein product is CASRRGHKNTEAFF.